These 3 T cell receptor beta chains came from one sample sequenced in a study of cytomegalovirus exposure and HLA in healthy donors. Amplification used 60 Vbeta primers and 13 Jbeta primers. Using immunoSEQ multiplex PCR, the repertoire was profiled, and TCRdb retains in-frame clones only, with some absent. The repertoire consists of some 150,000 clones, with 60% to 85% occurring once and the leading ten covering over 6.5%. Sequencing was carried out using PBMCs. These receptors all come from a man in his forties in good health and CMV-seropositive.

The V call is TRBV13, the J call TRBJ1-3; 11 nucleotides align to TRBD1. The CDR3 consists of 16 residues. J was trimmed by 0 bases and V by 5 bases; bases with no gene match: 3. The germline CDR1 and CDR2 sequences are PRHDT and FYEKMQ (reference sequence). The CDR3 DNA reads TGTGCCAGCAGCGGACAGGGGGCGAGCTCTGGAAACACCATATATTTT. Its translation: CASSGQGASSGNTIYF.

The V call is TRBV6-5, the J call TRBJ2-5, with TRBD1 identical over 11 bases. The end of the DNA fits TRBJ2-7 better, so the J call may be wrong. Germline assignment: CDR1 MNHEY and CDR2 SVGAGI. CDR3 length: 15 residues. In DNA, the CDR3 is TGTGCCAGCAGTCGCTCCGGGACAGGGGGTTACGAGCAGTACTTC. Its translation is CASSRSGTGGYEQYF.

In its sample, this clone was seen a few times. V is TRBV10-3 and J is TRBJ1-1; weak D call: TRBD1 (6 bases). Germline V gene lookup returns CDR1 ENHRY and CDR2 SYGVKD. Trimming shortened V by 4 bases and J by 2 bases, and 11 bases separated the two germline ends. The CDR3 is 14 amino acids. The CDR3 DNA reads TGTGCCATCAGTGGGGAGGGGGGCAACACTGAAGCTTTCTTT. Protein product: CAISGEGGNTEAFF.